The rows below give T cell receptor beta chains drawn from one sample of a study of T cell repertoires and HLA-DP antigens. These receptors lack a known antigen. Clones were sequenced by immunoSEQ multiplex PCR, and TCRdb holds only the in-frame ones, with some missing. The sample lists about 73,000 clones; around four fifths were seen once. The specimen was CD4+ T cells from PBMCs. The receptors derive from a man aged 55 to 70 in good health and CMV-seronegative. CDR3s include the opening cysteine and the closing phenylalanine or tryptophan. A D gene is named only where the DNA matches it firmly. Clone size is stated in some rows and not others, as once, few, many or a class when expanded.

j_gene: TRBJ2-1; d_gene: TRBD1; abundance: NA; v_gene: TRBV27; CDR3aa: CASSAQTGNSGGQFF; CDR3nt: TGTGCCAGCAGTGCCCAGACAGGGAACAGCGGTGGACAGTTCTTC
j_gene: TRBJ1-1; d_gene: TRBD1; abundance: NA; v_gene: TRBV2; CDR3aa: CASSEDRGRSTEAFF; CDR3nt: TGTGCCAGCAGTGAAGACAGGGGGCGAAGCACTGAAGCTTTCTTT
j_gene: TRBJ1-2; d_gene: NA; abundance: NA; v_gene: TRBV4-3; CDR3aa: CASSQEKGGIQGYGYTF; CDR3nt: TGCGCCAGCAGCCAAGAAAAGGGGGGCATTCAGGGGTATGGCTACACCTTC
j_gene: TRBJ1-5; d_gene: NA; abundance: NA; v_gene: TRBV7-2; CDR3aa: CASSFGVAQPQHF; CDR3nt: TGTGCCAGCAGCTTCGGGGTTGCCCAGCCCCAGCATTTT
j_gene: TRBJ1-4; d_gene: NA; abundance: NA; v_gene: TRBV28; CDR3aa: CASSRPGASNEKLFF; CDR3nt: TGTGCCAGCAGCCGCCCAGGGGCTTCTAATGAAAAACTGTTTTTT
j_gene: TRBJ1-1; d_gene: NA; abundance: NA; v_gene: TRBV28; CDR3aa: CASSFGGLNTEAFF; CDR3nt: TGTGCCAGCAGTTTCGGGGGCCTGAACACTGAAGCTTTCTTT
j_gene: TRBJ2-7; d_gene: NA; abundance: few; v_gene: TRBV19; CDR3aa: CASSMRDREQYF; CDR3nt: TGTGCCAGTAGTATGCGGGACCGGGAGCAGTACTTC
j_gene: TRBJ2-3; d_gene: NA; abundance: NA; v_gene: TRBV19; CDR3aa: CASTREYTDTQYF; CDR3nt: TGTGCCAGTACCCGTGAGTACACAGATACGCAGTATTTT
j_gene: TRBJ2-1; d_gene: NA; abundance: few; v_gene: TRBV7-3; CDR3aa: CASSPSGVTGNEQFF; CDR3nt: TGTGCCAGCAGTCCCTCGGGGGTTACGGGCAATGAGCAGTTCTTC
j_gene: TRBJ2-6; d_gene: NA; abundance: NA; v_gene: TRBV4-1; CDR3aa: CASSQGVTTSGANVLTF; CDR3nt: TGCGCCAGCAGCCAGGGAGTAACGACCTCTGGGGCCAACGTCCTGACTTTC
j_gene: TRBJ1-2; d_gene: TRBD1; abundance: NA; v_gene: TRBV5-1; CDR3aa: CASSPGDRELNYGYTF; CDR3nt: TGCGCCAGCAGCCCAGGAGACAGGGAACTTAACTATGGCTACACCTTC
j_gene: TRBJ2-3; d_gene: TRBD2; abundance: once; v_gene: TRBV7-2; CDR3aa: CASRTGGSTDTQYF; CDR3nt: TGTGCCAGCAGGACGGGGGGGAGCACAGATACGCAGTATTTT
j_gene: TRBJ2-3; d_gene: NA; abundance: NA; v_gene: TRBV9; CDR3aa: CASSASSGVGADTQYF; CDR3nt: TGTGCCAGCAGCGCATCCTCCGGGGTTGGAGCAGATACGCAGTATTTT
j_gene: TRBJ2-5; d_gene: NA; abundance: NA; v_gene: TRBV5-6; CDR3aa: CASSLVGFGAEETQYF; CDR3nt: TGTGCCAGCAGCTTAGTTGGATTCGGGGCAGAAGAGACCCAGTACTTC
j_gene: TRBJ2-1; d_gene: NA; abundance: NA; v_gene: TRBV7-3; CDR3aa: CASSSRVYSSYNEQFF; CDR3nt: TGTGCCAGCAGCTCCCGGGTCTATAGCTCCTACAATGAGCAGTTCTTC
j_gene: TRBJ2-1; d_gene: NA; abundance: NA; v_gene: TRBV7-3; CDR3aa: CASSLSGNEQFF; CDR3nt: TGTGCCAGCAGCCTAAGCGGTAATGAGCAGTTCTTC
j_gene: TRBJ1-3; d_gene: NA; abundance: NA; v_gene: TRBV7-9; CDR3aa: CASRDPAEGRGNTIYF; CDR3nt: TGTGCCAGCAGAGACCCGGCGGAGGGGCGTGGAAACACCATATATTTT
j_gene: TRBJ1-1; d_gene: TRBD1; abundance: few; v_gene: TRBV5-8; CDR3aa: CASSWEGTGATNTEAFF; CDR3nt: TGTGCCAGCAGCTGGGAAGGGACAGGGGCGACGAACACTGAAGCTTTCTTT
j_gene: TRBJ2-2; d_gene: TRBD1; abundance: NA; v_gene: TRBV6-4; CDR3aa: CASSRQGNTGELFF; CDR3nt: TGTGCCAGCAGCCGACAGGGGAACACCGGGGAGCTGTTTTTT
j_gene: TRBJ1-6; d_gene: NA; abundance: NA; v_gene: TRBV9; CDR3aa: CASSGEGNNSPLHF; CDR3nt: TGTGCCAGCAGCGGCGAGGGAAATAATTCACCCCTCCACTTT
j_gene: TRBJ1-2; d_gene: NA; abundance: NA; v_gene: TRBV27; CDR3aa: CASSSIPGDRYGYTF; CDR3nt: TGTGCCAGCAGTTCTATCCCCGGGGACCGCTATGGCTACACCTTC
j_gene: TRBJ2-1; d_gene: NA; abundance: NA; v_gene: TRBV10-1; CDR3aa: CATVGGDGSYNEQFF; CDR3nt: TGCGCCACAGTTGGGGGTGACGGCTCCTACAATGAGCAGTTCTTC
j_gene: TRBJ1-6; d_gene: NA; abundance: NA; v_gene: TRBV7-2; CDR3aa: CASSFPGLAPLHF; CDR3nt: TGTGCCAGCAGCTTCCCAGGCCTAGCACCCCTCCACTTT
j_gene: TRBJ1-6; d_gene: NA; abundance: NA; v_gene: TRBV9; CDR3aa: CASSLGDDSPLHF; CDR3nt: TGTGCCAGCAGCCTCGGAGATGATTCACCCCTCCACTTT
j_gene: TRBJ1-1; d_gene: NA; abundance: NA; v_gene: TRBV6-5; CDR3aa: CASSYRGARGTEAFF; CDR3nt: TGTGCCAGCAGTTACAGGGGGGCGAGGGGCACTGAAGCTTTCTTT
j_gene: TRBJ1-4; d_gene: NA; abundance: few; v_gene: TRBV2; CDR3aa: CASRFGTAEKLFF; CDR3nt: TGTGCCAGCCGTTTCGGGACCGCTGAAAAACTGTTTTTT
j_gene: TRBJ2-1; d_gene: TRBD2; abundance: NA; v_gene: TRBV19; CDR3aa: CASRASGRAVGYNEQFF; CDR3nt: TGTGCCAGTAGGGCTAGCGGGAGGGCGGTTGGGTACAATGAGCAGTTCTTC
j_gene: TRBJ1-6; d_gene: NA; abundance: NA; v_gene: TRBV9; CDR3aa: CASSVDQGINSPLHF; CDR3nt: TGTGCCAGCAGCGTAGATCAGGGGATCAATTCACCCCTCCACTTT
j_gene: TRBJ2-1; d_gene: NA; abundance: NA; v_gene: TRBV9; CDR3aa: CASSVEGVWSYNEQFF; CDR3nt: TGTGCCAGCAGCGTAGAGGGAGTATGGTCCTACAATGAGCAGTTCTTC
j_gene: TRBJ2-1; d_gene: TRBD1; abundance: NA; v_gene: TRBV7-9; CDR3aa: CASSGRGLLNEQFF; CDR3nt: TGTGCCAGCAGCGGCAGGGGGCTCCTCAATGAGCAGTTCTTC